One and the same sample provided the 2 T cell receptor beta chains below, sequenced in a study of CD8+CD57+ T cells in acquired aplastic anemia. Patients who underwent sequencing had shown CD8+CD57+ cell expansion by flow cytometry. The TCR beta profiling, which covered VDJ combination and CDR3 sequence, was carried out using genomic DNA as the template. Each CDR3 protein is one row after TCRdb ran MiXCR on the reads. The sample shows 180,000 or so distinct CDR3 sequences, around 48% of them seen only once. The sample comprised sorted CD4+, CD8+, or CD8+CD57+ T cells (not recorded which) from PBMCs. These receptors came from a human donor with aplastic anemia.

This clonotype was observed many times. This chain links TRBV14 with TRBJ2-1, with 10 nucleotides matching TRBD2. V was clipped by 4 bases and J by 6 bases; unmatched bases: 6. Germline CDR1 SGHDN, CDR2 FVKESK. The CDR3 covers 15 residues. Here the CDR3 DNA reads TGTGCCAGCAGCCCCTCAGCGGGGGGGGGCAATGAGCAGTTCTTC. Encoded protein: CASSPSAGGGNEQFF. Complete variable domain (other parts from reference TRBV14 and TRBJ2-1): EAGVTQFPSHSVIEKGQTVTLRCDPISGHDNLYWYRRVMGKEIKFLLHFVKESKQDESGMPNNRFLAERTGGTYSTLKVQPAELEDSGVYFCASSPSAGGGNEQFFGPGTRLTVL.

This clonotype was picked up many times. The gene calls are TRBV9 and TRBJ2-2; no firm D call. The CDR3 has 14 residues. V dropped 0 bases and J dropped 5 bases, with 8 bases sitting between them. The V gene's germline CDR1 is SGDLS and CDR2 YYNGEE. CDR3 DNA sequence: TGTGCCAGCAGCGTAGGAACGGATACCGGGGAGCTGTTTTTT. Translation: CASSVGTDTGELFF. Supplemented by reference TRBV9 and TRBJ2-2, the full variable domain reads DSGVTQTPKHLITATGQRVTLRCSPRSGDLSVYWYQQSLDQGLQFLIQYYNGEERAKGNILERFSAQQFPDLHSELNLSSLELGDSALYFCASSVGTDTGELFFGEGSRLTVL.